The 5 T cell receptor beta chains reported below all come from one sample, sequenced in a study of blood T cells in healthy people across ages (dated by TCRdb to between 2015 and 2017). The library was built by means of 5' RACE. Sequencing was performed on an Illumina HiSeq 2500. A second PCR of roughly 6 to 11 cycles was run with a J-beta primer mix and a sample-barcoded 5' primer. TCRdb reworked the public reads: Q25 trimming with fastp, MiXCR clone assembly, productive beta chains retained. Rows matching on CDR3 protein sequence are summarized as one entry with the most common DNA and genes. For this sample the table gives about 1.8 million distinct CDR3 sequences, of which about 49% were detected only once. Clones ranked in the top ten supply 2.1% of the sample. Sequencing was carried out using blood. These receptors were obtained from a middle-aged woman in good health.

V gene TRBV2 combines with J gene TRBJ2-1; TRBD2 aligns across 8 bases. J lost 5 bases, V lost 1 base, and 4 bases had no gene match. The CDR3 has 15 amino acids. Germline assignment: CDR1 SNHLY and CDR2 FYNNEI. CDR3 sequence (DNA): TGTGCCAGCAGTGAAGGGGGACTAGGCAACAATGAGCAGTTCTTC. It encodes CASSEGGLGNNEQFF.

The V call is TRBV10-3, the J call TRBJ2-5; D might be TRBD1 (6 bases). The tail of the sequence fits TRBJ2-7 better, so the J call may be wrong. The CDR3 runs to 12 residues. Germline-derived CDR1 and CDR2 are ENHRY and SYGVKD. The CDR3 DNA reads TGTGCCATCAGTCTCAGGGGCGGCGAGCAGTACTTC. This sequence encodes CAISLRGGEQYF.

This chain links TRBV7-9 with TRBJ2-1; TRBD2 is a possible D gene (6 bases). The CDR3 is 12 amino acids. The V and J ends lost 7 bases and 10 bases respectively, with 14 bases between them. The germline CDR1 and CDR2 sequences are SEHNR and FQNEAQ (reference sequence). The CDR3 reads CASTIIGGEQFF. The DNA for the CDR3 is TGTGCCAGCACCATTATCGGAGGGGAGCAGTTCTTC.

This clonotype turned up a few times. The J gene is TRBJ2-5, the V gene TRBV25-1, with TRBD1 as a possible D gene (6 bases). V shed 3 bases and J shed 5 bases, with 13 bases lying between them. Per germline, CDR1 MGHDK and CDR2 SYGVNS. This CDR3 has 14 amino acids. CDR3 sequence (DNA): TGTGCCAGCAGTGATCGACAGGTACAGGAGACCCAGTACTTC. Its translation is CASSDRQVQETQYF. The whole variable domain, filled in from reference TRBV25-1 and TRBJ2-5, reads EADIYQTPRYLVIGTGKKITLECSQTMGHDKMYWYQQDPGMELHLIHYSYGVNSTEKGDLSSESTVSRIRTEHFPLTLESARPSHTSQYLCASSDRQVQETQYFGPGTRLLVL.

This sequence joins TRBV6-1 and TRBJ2-1; 9 bases match TRBD1. This CDR3 spans 15 amino acids. Germline lookup yields CDR1 MNHNS and CDR2 SASEGT. V was clipped by 7 bases and J by 1 base; unmatched bases: 5. CDR3: CASKSQGASYNEQFF. CDR3 in DNA: TGTGCCAGCAAATCACAGGGGGCTTCCTACAATGAGCAGTTCTTC.